A single sample gave rise to the 13 T cell receptor beta chains below, sequenced in a study of T cell responses to AZD1222 COVID-19 vaccine (dated by TCRdb to the early 2020s). The sample's time point label, in plain terms: about 28 days (+/-7) after the second vaccine dose. The method behind the library was the immunoSEQ multiplex PCR assay. The immuneACCESS repertoire file appears here via TCRdb, limited to in-frame rearrangements. These files lack a portion of the clones; in checked studies, under half of the deficit traces to unresolved V genes, and the cause of the others is not known. For this sample there are 90,000 to 120,000 clones; about 93% appear just once. Together, the top ten hold roughly 5.6% of the sample. Sequences were derived from peripheral blood, sampled 28 days after the second AZD1222 dose. The source is an adult who received the AZD1222 COVID-19 vaccine.

The gene calls are TRBV18 and TRBJ2-1, with 8 bases lining up with TRBD2. CDR3 length: 14 residues. Germline CDR1 KGHSH, CDR2 LQKENI. The V gene end was trimmed by 3 bases and the J gene end by 7 bases; junction bases not matched to a gene: 5. CDR3 amino acids: CASSPRGGGNEQFF. CDR3 in DNA: TGTGCCAGCTCACCCCGGGGGGGTGGAAATGAGCAGTTCTTC.

The rearrangement joins TRBV7-9 to TRBJ2-5; TRBD2 matches at 10 bases. CDR1 and CDR2 (germline): SEHNR, FQNEAQ (reference sequence). The CDR3 consists of 16 residues. The J segment lost 9 bases and the V segment lost 5 bases, leaving 15 bases of the junction unmatched. DNA for the CDR3: TGTGCCAGCAGCCCCAGCAGCGGGAGGGGGCAAGTGGCCCAGTACTTC. Its protein product is CASSPSSGRGQVAQYF.

V and J are TRBV9 and TRBJ1-1; 9 positions match TRBD1. Looked up from germline, CDR1 is SGDLS and CDR2 is YYNGEE. Unmatched junction bases numbered 10, after V lost 4 bases and J lost 0 bases. The length of the CDR3 is 17 residues. In DNA form, the CDR3 reads TGTGCCAGCAGCCTCTCGGACAGGGGCGACCTGAACACTGAAGCTTTCTTT. It encodes CASSLSDRGDLNTEAFF.

The chain links TRBV19 to TRBJ2-3; the D is unclear. The CDR3 runs to 14 residues. CDR1 and CDR2 from the germline V gene are LNHDA and SQIVND (reference sequence). Trimming cost V 2 bases and J 4 bases, with 10 bases left between them. The CDR3 loop reads CASSILGLADTQYF. The CDR3 bases are TGTGCCAGTAGTATACTGGGATTAGCAGATACGCAGTATTTT.

The V gene is TRBV7-8, the J gene TRBJ2-7, with a tentative D call TRBD2 (6 bases). CDR3 length equals 14 residues. Germline V gives CDR1 SGHVS, CDR2 FQNEAQ. With 1 base removed from V and 2 bases from J, the gap between germline ends came to 9 bases. CDR3 bases: TGTGCCAGCAGCTTAGAGGCGGGGCCCTACGAGCAGTACTTC. Protein sequence: CASSLEAGPYEQYF.

The chain couples TRBV7-6 to TRBJ2-2; TRBD2 matches 8 bases. Germline-derived CDR1 and CDR2 are SGHVS and FNYEAQ. V shed 1 base, J shed 6 bases, and the junction held 4 bases outside the gene matches. The length of the CDR3 is 15 residues. CDR3 protein: CASSLGTSSAGELFF. CDR3 DNA: TGTGCCAGCAGCTTAGGGACTAGCTCCGCCGGGGAGCTGTTTTTT.

The rearrangement links TRBV5-1 to TRBJ1-5, with D hard to call. The V gene's germline CDR1 is SGHRS and CDR2 YFSETQ. The CDR3 has 13 residues. The V gene lost 0 bases and the J gene lost 3 bases, with 4 bases spanning the gap. The chain's CDR3 is CASSLDFNQPQHF. The CDR3 DNA is TGCGCCAGCAGCTTGGACTTCAATCAGCCCCAGCATTTT.

The J gene is TRBJ2-7, the V gene TRBV24-1, with D unclear. Germline CDR1 reads KGHDR; CDR2 reads SFDVKD. Trimming left V 4 bases short and J 2 bases short, with 11 bases between. The CDR3 extends over 14 amino acids. The CDR3 spells CATSEDPPAYEQYF. The DNA of the CDR3 is TGTGCCACCAGTGAGGACCCCCCTGCCTACGAGCAGTACTTC.

V gene TRBV9 combines with J gene TRBJ2-7, with 7 bases identical to TRBD2. V lost 0 bases to trimming and J lost 5 bases; unmatched junction nucleotides: 5. Per the germline V gene, CDR1 is SGDLS and CDR2 is YYNGEE. The CDR3 has 14 amino acids. The CDR3 DNA reads TGTGCCAGCAGCGTAGCTGCGGGAGTTGACGAGCAGTACTTC. Protein product: CASSVAAGVDEQYF.

This chain connects TRBV5-6 to TRBJ1-3; tentatively, D is TRBD1 (6 bases). Germline V lookup: CDR1 SGHDT, CDR2 YYEEEE. This CDR3 has 15 amino acids. The V and J ends lost 4 bases and 5 bases respectively, with 16 bases between them. CDR3 bases: TGTGCCAGCAGCGAGCTCGAAGGGGGTCGAAACACCATATATTTT. As protein: CASSELEGGRNTIYF.

The V and J genes are TRBV6-5 and TRBJ1-2; D uncertain. The CDR3 runs 15 residues. V dropped 8 bases and J dropped 0 bases, with 16 bases sitting between them. CDR1 is MNHEY, CDR2 SVGAGI, per germline. In DNA, the CDR3 is TGTGCCAGCCAAAGAGACGTTCGGCCTAACTATGGCTACACCTTC. As protein: CASQRDVRPNYGYTF.

This rearrangement joins TRBV3-1 (or the pseudogene TRBV3-2) to TRBJ1-5; no clear D. The CDR3 contains 13 residues. V gave up 7 bases and J gave up 0 bases, with 7 bases separating them. Germline loops: CDR1 LGHDT, CDR2 YNNKEL (reference sequence). CDR3: CASKGDSNQPQHF. The CDR3 coding sequence is TGTGCCAGCAAAGGCGATAGCAATCAGCCCCAGCATTTT.

This chain joins TRBV28 and TRBJ2-1; D uncertain. Germline V gives CDR1 MDHEN, CDR2 SYDVKM. The CDR3 loop spans 12 amino acids. Trimming shortened V by 5 bases and J by 4 bases, and 6 bases separated the two germline ends. CDR3: CASSPLYNEQFF. The CDR3 DNA reads as TGTGCCAGCAGTCCTCTTTACAATGAGCAGTTCTTC.